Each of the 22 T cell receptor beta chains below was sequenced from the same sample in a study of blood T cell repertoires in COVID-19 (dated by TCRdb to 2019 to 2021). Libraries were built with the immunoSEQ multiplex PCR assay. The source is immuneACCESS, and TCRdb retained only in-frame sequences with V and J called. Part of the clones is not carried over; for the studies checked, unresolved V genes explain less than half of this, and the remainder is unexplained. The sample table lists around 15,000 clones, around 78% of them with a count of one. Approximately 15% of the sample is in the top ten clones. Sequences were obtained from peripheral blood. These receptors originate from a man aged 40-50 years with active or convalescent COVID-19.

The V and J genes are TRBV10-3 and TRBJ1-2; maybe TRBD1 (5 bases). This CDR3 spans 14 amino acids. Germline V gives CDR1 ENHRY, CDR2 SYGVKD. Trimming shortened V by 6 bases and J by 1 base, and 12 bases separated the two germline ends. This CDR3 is CAIRTAEDNYGYTF. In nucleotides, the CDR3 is TGTGCCATCAGGACAGCCGAGGATAACTATGGCTACACCTTC.

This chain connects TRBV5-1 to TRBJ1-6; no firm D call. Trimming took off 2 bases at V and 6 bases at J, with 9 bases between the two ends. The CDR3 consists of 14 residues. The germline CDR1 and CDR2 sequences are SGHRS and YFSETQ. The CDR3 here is CASSFDTFNSPLHF. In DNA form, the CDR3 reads TGCGCCAGCAGCTTCGACACCTTTAATTCACCCCTCCACTTT.

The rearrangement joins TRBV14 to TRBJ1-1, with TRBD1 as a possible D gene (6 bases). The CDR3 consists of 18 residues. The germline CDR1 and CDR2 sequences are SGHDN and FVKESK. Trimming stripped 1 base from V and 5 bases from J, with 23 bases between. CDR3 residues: CASSQVWSARQVRTEAFF. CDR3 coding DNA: TGTGCCAGCAGCCAAGTTTGGTCGGCCAGACAGGTCCGAACTGAAGCTTTCTTT.

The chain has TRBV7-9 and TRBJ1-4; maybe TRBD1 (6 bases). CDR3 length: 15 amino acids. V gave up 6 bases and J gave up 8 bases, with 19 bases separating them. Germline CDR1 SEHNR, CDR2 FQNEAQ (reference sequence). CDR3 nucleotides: TGTGCCAGCAGTTATACAGGGAATTCTAGAGAAAAACTGTTTTTT. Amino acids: CASSYTGNSREKLFF.

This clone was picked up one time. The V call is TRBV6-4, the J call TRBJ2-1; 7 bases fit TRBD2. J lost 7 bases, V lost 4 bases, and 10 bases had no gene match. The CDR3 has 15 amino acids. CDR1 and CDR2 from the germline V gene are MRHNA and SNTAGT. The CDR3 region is CASSVALSGGNEQFF. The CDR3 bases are TGTGCCAGCAGTGTGGCCTTGTCCGGGGGGAATGAGCAGTTCTTC.

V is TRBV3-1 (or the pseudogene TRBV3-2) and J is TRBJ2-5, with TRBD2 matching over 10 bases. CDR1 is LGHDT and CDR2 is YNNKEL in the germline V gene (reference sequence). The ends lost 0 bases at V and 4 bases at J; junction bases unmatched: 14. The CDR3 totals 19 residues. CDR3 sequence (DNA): TGTGCCAGCAGCCAAGAAGTCGGGAACCCGGGACTAGCGTTAGAGACCCAGTACTTC. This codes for CASSQEVGNPGLALETQYF.

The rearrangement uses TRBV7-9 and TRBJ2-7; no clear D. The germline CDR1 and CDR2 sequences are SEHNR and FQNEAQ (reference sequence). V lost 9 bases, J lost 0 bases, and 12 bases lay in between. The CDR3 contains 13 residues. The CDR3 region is CASEEMSSYEQYF. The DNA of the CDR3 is TGTGCCAGTGAAGAGATGAGCTCCTACGAGCAGTACTTC.

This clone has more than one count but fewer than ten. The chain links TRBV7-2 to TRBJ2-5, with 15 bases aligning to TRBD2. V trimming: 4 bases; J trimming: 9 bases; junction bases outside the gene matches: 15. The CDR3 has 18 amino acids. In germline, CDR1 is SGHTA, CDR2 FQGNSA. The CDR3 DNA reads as TGTGCCAGCAGCTCCATCACTGGACTAGCGGGGGGGCGAGTGGCCCAGTACTTC. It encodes CASSSITGLAGGRVAQYF.

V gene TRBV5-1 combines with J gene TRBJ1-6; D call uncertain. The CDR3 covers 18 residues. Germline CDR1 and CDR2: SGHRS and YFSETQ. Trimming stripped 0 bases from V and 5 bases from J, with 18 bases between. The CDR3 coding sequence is TGCGCCAGCAGCTTGGTTTGGGGAGCCCCAATAAATAATTCACCCCTCCACTTT. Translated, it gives CASSLVWGAPINNSPLHF. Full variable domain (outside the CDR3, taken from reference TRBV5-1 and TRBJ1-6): KAGVTQTPRYLIKTRGQQVTLSCSPISGHRSVSWYQQTPGQGLQFLFEYFSETQRNKGNFPGRFSGRQFSNSRSEMNVSTLELGDSALYLCASSLVWGAPINNSPLHFGNGTRLTVT.

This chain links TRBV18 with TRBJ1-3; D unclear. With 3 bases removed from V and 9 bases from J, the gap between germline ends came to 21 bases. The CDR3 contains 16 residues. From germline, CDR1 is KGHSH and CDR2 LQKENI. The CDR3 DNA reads TGTGCCAGCTCACCCTGGCCGACCGGGATTCTGAGCACCATATATTTT. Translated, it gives CASSPWPTGILSTIYF.

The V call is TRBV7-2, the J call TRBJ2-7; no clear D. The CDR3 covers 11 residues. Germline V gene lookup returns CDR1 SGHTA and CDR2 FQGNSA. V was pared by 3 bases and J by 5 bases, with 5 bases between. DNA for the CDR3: TGTGCCAGCAGCTTCATCCACGAGCAGTACTTC. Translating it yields CASSFIHEQYF. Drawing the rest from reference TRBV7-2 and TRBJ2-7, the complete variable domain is GAGVSQSPSNKVTEKGKDVELRCDPISGHTALYWYRQSLGQGLEFLIYFQGNSAPDKSGLPSDRFSAERTGGSVSTLTIQRTQQEDSAVYLCASSFIHEQYFGPGTRLTVT.

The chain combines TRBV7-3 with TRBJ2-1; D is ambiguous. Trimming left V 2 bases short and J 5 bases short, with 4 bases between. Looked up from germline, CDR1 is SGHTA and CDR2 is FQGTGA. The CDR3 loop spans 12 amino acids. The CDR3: CASSLSDNEQFF. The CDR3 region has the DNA TGTGCCAGCAGCTTATCCGACAATGAGCAGTTCTTC.

CDR3 protein: CASSPSQASGNTIYF. The CDR3 DNA reads TGTGCCAGCTCACCATCCCAGGCCTCTGGAAACACCATATATTTT. The chain is built from TRBV18 and TRBJ1-3; D ambiguous. The length of the CDR3 is 15 residues. Germline assignment: CDR1 KGHSH and CDR2 LQKENI. V was shortened by 2 bases and J by 0 bases, with 8 bases between the two germline ends.

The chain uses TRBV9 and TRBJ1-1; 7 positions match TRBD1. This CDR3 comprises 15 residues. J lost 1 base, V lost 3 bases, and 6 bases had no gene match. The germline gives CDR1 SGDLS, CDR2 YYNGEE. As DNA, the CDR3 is TGTGCCAGCAGCGAATCCGGGACAGCGAACACTGAAGCTTTCTTT. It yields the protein CASSESGTANTEAFF.

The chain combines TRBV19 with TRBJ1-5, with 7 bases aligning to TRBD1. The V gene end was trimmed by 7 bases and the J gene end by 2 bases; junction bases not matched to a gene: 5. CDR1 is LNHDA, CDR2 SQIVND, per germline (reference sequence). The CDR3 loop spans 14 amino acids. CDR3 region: CASTRTGGNQPQHF. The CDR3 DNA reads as TGTGCCAGTACCCGGACAGGTGGCAATCAGCCCCAGCATTTT.

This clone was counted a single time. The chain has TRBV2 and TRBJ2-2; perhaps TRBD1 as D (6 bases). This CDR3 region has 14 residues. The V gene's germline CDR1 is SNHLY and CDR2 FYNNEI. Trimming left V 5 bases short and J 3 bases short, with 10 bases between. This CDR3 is CASSRRGDTGELFF. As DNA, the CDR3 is TGTGCCAGCAGTCGCAGGGGCGACACCGGGGAGCTGTTTTTT.

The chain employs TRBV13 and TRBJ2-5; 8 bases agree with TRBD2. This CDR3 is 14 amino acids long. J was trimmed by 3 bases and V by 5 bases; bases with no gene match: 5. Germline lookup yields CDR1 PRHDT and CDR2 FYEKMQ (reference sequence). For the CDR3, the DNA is TGTGCCAGCAGCCCCCGCGGGGGGAAAGAGACCCAGTACTTC. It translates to CASSPRGGKETQYF.

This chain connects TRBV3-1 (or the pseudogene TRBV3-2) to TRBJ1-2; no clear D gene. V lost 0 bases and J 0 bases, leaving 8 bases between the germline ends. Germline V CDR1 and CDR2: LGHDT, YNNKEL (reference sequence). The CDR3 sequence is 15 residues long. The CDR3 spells CASSQDLYPNYGYTF. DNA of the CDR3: TGTGCCAGCAGCCAAGATCTATATCCTAACTATGGCTACACCTTC.

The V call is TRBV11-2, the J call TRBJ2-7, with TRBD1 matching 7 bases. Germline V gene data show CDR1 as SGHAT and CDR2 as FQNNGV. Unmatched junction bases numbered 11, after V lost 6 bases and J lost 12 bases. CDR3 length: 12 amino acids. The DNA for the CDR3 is TGTGCCAGCAGGGCAGGGGGTAGCCTTATGTACTTC. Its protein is CASRAGGSLMYF.

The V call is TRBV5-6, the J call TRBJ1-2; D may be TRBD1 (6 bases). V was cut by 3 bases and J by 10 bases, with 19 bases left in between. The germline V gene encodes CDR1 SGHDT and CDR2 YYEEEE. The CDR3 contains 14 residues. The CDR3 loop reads CASSSSRGLGDYTF. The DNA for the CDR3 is TGTGCCAGCAGCTCCTCTAGGGGGTTGGGTGACTACACCTTC.

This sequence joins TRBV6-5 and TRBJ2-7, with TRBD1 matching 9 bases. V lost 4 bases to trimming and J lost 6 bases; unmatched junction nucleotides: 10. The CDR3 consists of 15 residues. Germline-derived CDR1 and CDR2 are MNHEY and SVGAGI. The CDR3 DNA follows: TGTGCCAGCAGTTCAGCCGGGACAGGGATCGCCGAGCAGTACTTC. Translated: CASSSAGTGIAEQYF.

The CDR3 loop is CASSRIQGSGANVLTF. The CDR3 region has the DNA TGTGCCAGCAGCCGCATACAGGGCTCTGGGGCCAACGTCCTGACTTTC. The rearrangement uses TRBV4-2 and TRBJ2-6; maybe TRBD1 (6 bases). The ends were cut back, 4 bases at V and 0 bases at J, with 10 bases in the middle. Germline CDR1 reads LGHNA; CDR2 reads YNFKEQ. The CDR3 extends over 16 amino acids.